This T cell receptor (beta chain) is drawn from a study of T-cell memory formation after mild COVID-19. TCRdb re-called the 5' RACE reads with MiXCR, one entry per CDR3 protein. The sample consists of under 400,000 distinct CDR3 sequences, 25% to 30% of them appearing once. CDR1 SNHLY and CDR2 FYNNEI come from the germline V gene. J gave up 5 bases and V 3 bases, and 6 bases lay outside the gene matches. The CDR3 is 15 residues long. This clonotype occurred once. This chain connects TRBV2 to TRBJ1-4, with 7 bases lining up with TRBD1. The receptor's source is an adult woman who had mild COVID-19 (a few samples of this study predate the infection). Cell type and time point are not known. What was sequenced was PBMCs or a T cell subset sorted from them (not recorded which). CDR3 protein: CASSDRGTENEKLFF. The CDR3 DNA sequence: TGTGCCAGCAGTGATCGTGGGACAGAGAATGAAAAACTGTTTTTT.